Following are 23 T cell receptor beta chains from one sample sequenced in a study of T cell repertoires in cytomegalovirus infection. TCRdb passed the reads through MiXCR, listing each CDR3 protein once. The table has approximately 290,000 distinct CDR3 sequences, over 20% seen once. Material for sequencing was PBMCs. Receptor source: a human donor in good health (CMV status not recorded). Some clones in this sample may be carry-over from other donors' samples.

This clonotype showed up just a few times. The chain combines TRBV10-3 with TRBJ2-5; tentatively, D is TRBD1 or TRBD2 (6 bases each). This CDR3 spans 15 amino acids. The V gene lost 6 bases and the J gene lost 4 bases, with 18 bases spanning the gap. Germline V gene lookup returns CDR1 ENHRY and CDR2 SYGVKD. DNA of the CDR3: TGTGCCATCAGACAGACAGGCAACGGGGGAGAGACCCAGTACTTC. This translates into CAIRQTGNGGETQYF.

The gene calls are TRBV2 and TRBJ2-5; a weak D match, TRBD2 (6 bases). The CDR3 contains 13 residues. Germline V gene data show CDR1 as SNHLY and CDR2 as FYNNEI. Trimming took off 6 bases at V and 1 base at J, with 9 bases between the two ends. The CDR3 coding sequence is TGTGCCAGCAGCCGGGAGTTCCAAGAGACCCAGTACTTC. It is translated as CASSREFQETQYF.

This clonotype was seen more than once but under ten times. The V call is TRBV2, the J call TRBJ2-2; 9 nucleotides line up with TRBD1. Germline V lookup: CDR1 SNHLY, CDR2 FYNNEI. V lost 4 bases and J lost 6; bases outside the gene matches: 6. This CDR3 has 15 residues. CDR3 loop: CASSVAGTGPGELFF. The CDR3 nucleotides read TGTGCCAGCAGTGTAGCCGGGACAGGGCCCGGGGAGCTGTTTTTT.

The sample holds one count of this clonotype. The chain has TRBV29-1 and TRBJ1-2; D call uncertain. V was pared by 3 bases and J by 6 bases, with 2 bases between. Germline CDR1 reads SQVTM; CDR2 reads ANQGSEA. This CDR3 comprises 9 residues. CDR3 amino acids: CSVDNGYTF. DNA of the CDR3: TGCAGCGTTGATAATGGCTACACCTTC.

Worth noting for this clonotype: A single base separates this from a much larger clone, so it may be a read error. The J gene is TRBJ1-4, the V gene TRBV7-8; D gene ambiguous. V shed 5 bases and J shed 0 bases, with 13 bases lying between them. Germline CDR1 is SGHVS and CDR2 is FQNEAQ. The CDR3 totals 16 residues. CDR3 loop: CASSPRGSTTNEKLFF. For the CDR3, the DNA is TGTGCCAGCAGCCCCCGTGGTTCCACAACTAATGAAAAACTGTTTTTT.

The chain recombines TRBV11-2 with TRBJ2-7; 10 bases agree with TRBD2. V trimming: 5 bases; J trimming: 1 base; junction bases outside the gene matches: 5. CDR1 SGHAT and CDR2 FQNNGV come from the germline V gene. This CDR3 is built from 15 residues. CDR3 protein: CASSPSGGTSYEQYF. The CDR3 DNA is TGTGCCAGCAGCCCTAGCGGGGGCACTTCCTACGAGCAGTACTTC. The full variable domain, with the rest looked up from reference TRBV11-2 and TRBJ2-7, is EAGVAQSPRYKIIEKRQSVAFWCNPISGHATLYWYQQILGQGPKLLIQFQNNGVVDDSQLPKDRFSAERLKGVDSTLKIQPAKLEDSAVYLCASSPSGGTSYEQYFGPGTRLTVT.

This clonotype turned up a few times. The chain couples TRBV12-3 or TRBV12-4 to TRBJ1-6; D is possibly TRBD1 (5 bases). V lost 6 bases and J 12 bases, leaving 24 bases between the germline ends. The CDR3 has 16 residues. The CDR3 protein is CASSFEQGDFRGPLHF. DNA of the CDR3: TGTGCCAGCAGCTTCGAGCAGGGAGATTTTCGGGGACCCCTCCACTTT.

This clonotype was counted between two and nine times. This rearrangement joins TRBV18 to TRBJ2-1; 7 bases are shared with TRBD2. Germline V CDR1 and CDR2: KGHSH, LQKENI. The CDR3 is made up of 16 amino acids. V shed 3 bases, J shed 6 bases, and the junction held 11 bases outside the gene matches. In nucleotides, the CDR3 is TGTGCCAGCTCACCCCCCCAGGCACCGGGGGGCAATGAGCAGTTCTTC. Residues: CASSPPQAPGGNEQFF.

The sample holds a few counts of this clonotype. DNA of the CDR3: TGTGCCAGCAGCACTGAGATGAACACTGAAGCTTTCTTT. Translation: CASSTEMNTEAFF. The V and J genes are TRBV5-4 and TRBJ1-1; D remains unclear. Between the trimmed V and J ends, which lost 4 bases and 0 bases, there was a span of 7 bases. CDR1 and CDR2 (germline): SGHNT, YYREEE (reference sequence). This CDR3 has 13 amino acids. Combining the CDR3 with reference TRBV5-4 and TRBJ1-1 gives the whole variable domain ETGVTQSPTHLIKTRGQQVTLRCSSQSGHNTVSWYQQALGQGPQFIFQYYREEENGRGNFPPRFSGLQFPNYSSELNVNALELDDSALYLCASSTEMNTEAFFGQGTRLTVV.

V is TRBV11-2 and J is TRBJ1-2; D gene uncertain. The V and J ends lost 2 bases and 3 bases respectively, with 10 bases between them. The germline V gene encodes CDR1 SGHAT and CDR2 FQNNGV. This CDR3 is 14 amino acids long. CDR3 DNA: TGTGCCAGCAGCTTAATGTCCCCCCACTATGGCTACACCTTC. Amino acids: CASSLMSPHYGYTF.

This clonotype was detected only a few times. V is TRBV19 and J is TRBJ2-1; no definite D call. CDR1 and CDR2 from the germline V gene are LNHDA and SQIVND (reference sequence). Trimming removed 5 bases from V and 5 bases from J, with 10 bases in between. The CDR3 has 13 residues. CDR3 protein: CASSSPLNNEQFF. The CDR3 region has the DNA TGTGCCAGTAGTTCGCCGCTAAACAATGAGCAGTTCTTC.

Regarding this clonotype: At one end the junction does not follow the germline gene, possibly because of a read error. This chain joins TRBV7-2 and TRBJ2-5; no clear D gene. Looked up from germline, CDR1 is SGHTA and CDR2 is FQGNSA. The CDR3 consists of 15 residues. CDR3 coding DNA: TGTGCCAGCAGCGATTCGTCGCGGCTTCCAGAGATCCAGTACTTC. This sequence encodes CASSDSSRLPEIQYF.

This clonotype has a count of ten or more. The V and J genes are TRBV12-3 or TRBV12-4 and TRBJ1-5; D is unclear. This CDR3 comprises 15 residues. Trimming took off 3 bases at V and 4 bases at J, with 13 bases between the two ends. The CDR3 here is CASSFSTLGNQPQHF. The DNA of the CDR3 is TGTGCCAGCAGTTTCTCGACCCTGGGGAATCAGCCCCAGCATTTT.

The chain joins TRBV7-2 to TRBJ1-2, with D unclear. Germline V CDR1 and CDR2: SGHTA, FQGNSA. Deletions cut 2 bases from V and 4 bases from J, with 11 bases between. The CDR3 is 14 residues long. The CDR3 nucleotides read TGTGCCAGCAGCTTACAGTTTCGCAGCTATGGCTACACCTTC. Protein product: CASSLQFRSYGYTF. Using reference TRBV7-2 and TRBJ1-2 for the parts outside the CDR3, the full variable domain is GAGVSQSPSNKVTEKGKDVELRCDPISGHTALYWYRQSLGQGLEFLIYFQGNSAPDKSGLPSDRFSAERTGGSVSTLTIQRTQQEDSAVYLCASSLQFRSYGYTFGSGTRLTVV.

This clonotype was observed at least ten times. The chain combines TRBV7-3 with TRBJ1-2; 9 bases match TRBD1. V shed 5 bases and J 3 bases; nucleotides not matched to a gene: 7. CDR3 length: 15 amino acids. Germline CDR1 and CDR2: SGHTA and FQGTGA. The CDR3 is CASSLDGQGHYGYTF. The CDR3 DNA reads TGTGCCAGCAGCCTTGACGGACAGGGGCACTATGGCTACACCTTC.

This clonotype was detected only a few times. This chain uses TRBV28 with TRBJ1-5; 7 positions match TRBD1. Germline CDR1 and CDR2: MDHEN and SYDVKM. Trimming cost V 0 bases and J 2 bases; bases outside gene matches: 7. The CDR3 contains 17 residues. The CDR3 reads CASSLWQGGGGNQPQHF. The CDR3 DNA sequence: TGTGCCAGCAGTTTATGGCAGGGGGGGGGGGGCAATCAGCCCCAGCATTTT.

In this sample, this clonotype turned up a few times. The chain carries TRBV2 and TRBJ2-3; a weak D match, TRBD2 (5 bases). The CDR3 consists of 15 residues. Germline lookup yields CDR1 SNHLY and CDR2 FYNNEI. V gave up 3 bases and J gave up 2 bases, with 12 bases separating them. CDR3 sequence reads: CASSDPGFNTDTQYF. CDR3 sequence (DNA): TGTGCCAGCAGTGATCCGGGGTTTAACACAGATACGCAGTATTTT.

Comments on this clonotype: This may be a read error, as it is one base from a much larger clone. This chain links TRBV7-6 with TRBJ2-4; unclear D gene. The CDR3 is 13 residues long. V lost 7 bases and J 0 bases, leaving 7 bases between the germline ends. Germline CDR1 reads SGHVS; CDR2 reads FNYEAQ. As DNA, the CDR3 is TGTGCCAGCAACCCTTTAGCCAAAAACATTCAGTACTTC. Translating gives CASNPLAKNIQYF.

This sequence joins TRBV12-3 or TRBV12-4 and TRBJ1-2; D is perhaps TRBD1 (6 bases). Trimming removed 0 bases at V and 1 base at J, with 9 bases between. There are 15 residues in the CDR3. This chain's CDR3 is CASSLAGQFNYGYTF. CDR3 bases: TGTGCCAGCAGTTTAGCCGGACAGTTTAACTATGGCTACACCTTC.

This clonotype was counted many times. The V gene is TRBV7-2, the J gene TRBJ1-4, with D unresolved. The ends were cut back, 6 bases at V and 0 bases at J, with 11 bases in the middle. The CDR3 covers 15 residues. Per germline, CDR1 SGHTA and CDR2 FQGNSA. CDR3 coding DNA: TGTGCCAGCAGTCCCCCGGGCTCAACTAATGAAAAACTGTTTTTT. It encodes CASSPPGSTNEKLFF.

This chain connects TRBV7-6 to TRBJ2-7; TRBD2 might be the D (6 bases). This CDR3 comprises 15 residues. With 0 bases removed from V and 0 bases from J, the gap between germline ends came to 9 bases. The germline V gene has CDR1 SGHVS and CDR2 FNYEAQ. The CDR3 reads CASSLAASASYEQYF. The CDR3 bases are TGTGCCAGCAGCTTAGCGGCTAGCGCCTCCTACGAGCAGTACTTC.

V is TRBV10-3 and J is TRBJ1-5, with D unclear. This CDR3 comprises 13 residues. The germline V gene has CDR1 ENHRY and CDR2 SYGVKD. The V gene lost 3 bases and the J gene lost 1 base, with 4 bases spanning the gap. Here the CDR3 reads CAISEDSNQPQHF. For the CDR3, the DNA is TGTGCCATCAGTGAAGACAGCAATCAGCCCCAGCATTTT.

CDR3 sequence reads: CSVVSGITNTGELFF. In nucleotides, the CDR3 is TGCAGCGTTGTGAGTGGGATAACGAACACCGGGGAGCTGTTTTTT. The genes are TRBV29-1 and TRBJ2-2; D gene unclear. The CDR3 consists of 15 residues. The ends were cut back, 4 bases at V and 0 bases at J, with 12 bases in the middle. The germline gives CDR1 SQVTM, CDR2 ANQGSEA.